These 12 T cell receptor beta chains share one sample of origin, sequenced in a study of blood T cell repertoires in COVID-19 (dated by TCRdb to 2020 to 2022). The method behind the library was the immunoSEQ multiplex PCR assay. This is the immuneACCESS table as TCRdb keeps it, with only in-frame sequences that have V and J called. A part of the clones is gone; compared with another copy, unresolved V genes explain less than half, and the rest is unexplained. The sample contains around 270,000 clones, about 89% of them found a single time. The ten largest make up about 9.2% of the sample. Sample: peripheral blood. The receptors derive from a middle-aged man who had recovered from COVID-19.

This clone occurred once. The gene calls are TRBV27 and TRBJ2-7; 10 bases agree with TRBD1. CDR1 is MNHEY, CDR2 SMNVEV, per germline (reference sequence). The CDR3 contains 14 residues. V lost 5 bases to trimming and J lost 5 bases; unmatched junction nucleotides: 6. The CDR3 region is CASSPDRGRHEQYF. The CDR3 DNA reads as TGTGCCAGCAGTCCCGACAGGGGGCGCCACGAGCAGTACTTC.

The chain carries TRBV9 and TRBJ2-2; TRBD2 is a possible D gene (6 bases). CDR1 SGDLS and CDR2 YYNGEE come from the germline V gene. The ends were cut back, 1 base at V and 0 bases at J, with 10 bases in the middle. The CDR3 loop spans 16 amino acids. In DNA, the CDR3 is TGTGCCAGCAGCGTACGGAGGGATTCGAACACCGGGGAGCTGTTTTTT. It encodes CASSVRRDSNTGELFF.

As DNA, the CDR3 is TGTGCCAGCAGCGCCGGACAGGGCGCCTATGGCTACACCTTC. Protein: CASSAGQGAYGYTF. The chain combines TRBV9 with TRBJ1-2; 8 bases align to TRBD1. J lost 4 bases, V lost 3 bases, and 5 bases had no gene match. Germline values: CDR1 SGDLS, CDR2 YYNGEE. This CDR3 has 14 amino acids.

The chain is built from TRBV6-5 and TRBJ2-1; TRBD2 aligns across 8 bases. Germline V lookup: CDR1 MNHEY, CDR2 SVGAGI. V lost 2 bases, J lost 6 bases, and 9 bases stayed unmatched. The CDR3 consists of 16 residues. The DNA of the CDR3 is TGTGCCAGCAGTTACCTGCCTAGCGGGCCAAGCAATGAGCAGTTCTTC. Translation: CASSYLPSGPSNEQFF.

V gene TRBV27 combines with J gene TRBJ2-7; tentative D call: TRBD2 (5 bases). V lost 5 bases and J lost 0, with 11 bases in between. Germline CDR1 is MNHEY and CDR2 is SMNVEV (reference sequence). The CDR3 runs 14 residues. The CDR3 protein is CASSNSVSSYEQYF. The CDR3 nucleotides read TGTGCCAGCAGTAATAGCGTGAGCTCCTACGAGCAGTACTTC.

This clone was found once. This sequence joins TRBV30 and TRBJ2-7, with 7 bases that match TRBD2. The CDR3 is 14 residues long. Germline V gene lookup returns CDR1 GTSNPN and CDR2 SVGIG (reference sequence). The J segment lost 6 bases and the V segment lost 0 bases, leaving 8 bases of the junction unmatched. The CDR3 is CAWSVLQTGGEQYF. For the CDR3, the DNA is TGTGCCTGGAGTGTCCTCCAAACGGGGGGCGAGCAGTACTTC.

This clone was seen only once. This rearrangement joins TRBV9 to TRBJ1-3, with TRBD1 matching over 7 bases. V lost 0 bases, J lost 0 bases, and 9 bases stayed unmatched. The CDR3 is 18 amino acids. Germline loops: CDR1 SGDLS, CDR2 YYNGEE. The CDR3 bases are TGTGCCAGCAGCGTAGCTGAGGGGGCCCAAGTCTCTGGAAACACCATATATTTT. Amino acid sequence: CASSVAEGAQVSGNTIYF.

V and J are TRBV5-4 and TRBJ2-1, with 10 bases fitting TRBD1. Germline V gene lookup returns CDR1 SGHNT and CDR2 YYREEE (reference sequence). This CDR3 spans 17 amino acids. Trimming cost V 4 bases and J 10 bases; bases outside gene matches: 17. The CDR3 DNA reads as TGTGCCAGCAGCCCGGGACAGGGGCCATCTACATTTAGGGAGCAGTTCTTC. Protein sequence: CASSPGQGPSTFREQFF.

This chain connects TRBV6-5 to TRBJ2-2; a possible D gene is TRBD1 (6 bases). The CDR3 has 14 amino acids. Germline loops: CDR1 MNHEY, CDR2 SVGAGI. V dropped 5 bases and J dropped 3 bases, with 10 bases sitting between them. The CDR3, as DNA: TGTGCCAGCAGTCAACAGGGAGACACCGGGGAGCTGTTTTTT. The encoded protein is CASSQQGDTGELFF.

The rearrangement uses TRBV7-2 and TRBJ1-3; D unresolved. Trimming cost V 0 bases and J 5 bases, with 8 bases left between them. CDR1 is SGHTA and CDR2 is FQGNSA in the germline V gene. The CDR3 runs to 14 residues. CDR3 sequence (DNA): TGTGCCAGCAGCTTAGCGGCGGGGAGAAACACCATATATTTT. Translated: CASSLAAGRNTIYF.

This CDR3 reads CASSIIQGSPLHF. The CDR3 nucleotides read TGTGCCAGCAGCATCATTCAGGGTTCACCCCTCCACTTT. The J gene is TRBJ1-6, the V gene TRBV12-3 or TRBV12-4, with D perhaps matching TRBD1 (5 bases). The germline V and J ends were trimmed by 6 bases and 9 bases, with 12 bases remaining between them. CDR3 length: 13 amino acids.

This chain connects TRBV29-1 to TRBJ2-1; D is uncertain. The CDR3 is 14 residues long. Germline lookup yields CDR1 SQVTM and CDR2 ANQGSEA. Trimming removed 5 bases from V and 0 bases from J, with 11 bases in between. The CDR3 DNA reads TGCAGCGTTTTGGTGGTGAGCTCCTACAATGAGCAGTTCTTC. The encoded protein is CSVLVVSSYNEQFF.